This T cell receptor (beta chain) was captured in a study of blood T cell repertoires in COVID-19. Study-wide background: T cells, B-cell-depleted T cells, or PBMCs provided the cDNA or gDNA that served as material.

The ends lost 7 bases at V and 4 bases at J; junction bases unmatched: 9. Germline V gene lookup returns CDR1 MNHNY and CDR2 SVGAGI (reference sequence). This CDR3 comprises 15 residues. The assay was immunoSEQ multiplex PCR, and TCRdb's table has in-frame clones only and misses some. The sample shows about 400,000 clones, 80% to 90% of them seen only once. The chain has TRBV6-6 and TRBJ2-7, with 11 bases matching TRBD1. The receptor was derived from a middle-aged man in a cohort exposed to, infected with or recovered from COVID-19 (not recorded which). The sequenced material came from PBMCs or T cells enriched from blood (not recorded which). Written as DNA, the CDR3 is TGTGCCAGCAAGTACGGGACAGGGGGTTTGTACGAGCAGTACTTC. This sequence encodes CASKYGTGGLYEQYF.